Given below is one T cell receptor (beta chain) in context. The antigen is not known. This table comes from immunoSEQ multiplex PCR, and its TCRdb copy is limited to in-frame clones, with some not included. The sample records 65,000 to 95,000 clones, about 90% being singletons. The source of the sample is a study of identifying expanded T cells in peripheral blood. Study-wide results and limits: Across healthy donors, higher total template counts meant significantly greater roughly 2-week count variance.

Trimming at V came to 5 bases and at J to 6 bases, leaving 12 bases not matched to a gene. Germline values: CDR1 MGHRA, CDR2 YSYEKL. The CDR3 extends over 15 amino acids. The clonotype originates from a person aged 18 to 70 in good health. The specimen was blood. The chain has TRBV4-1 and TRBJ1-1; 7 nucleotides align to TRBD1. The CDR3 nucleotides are TGCGCCAGCAGCTTTCGGACAGGTGGGGCAGCTGAAGCTTTCTTT. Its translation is CASSFRTGGAAEAFF.